A single sample gave rise to the 23 T cell receptor beta chains below, sequenced in a study of identical twins. TCRdb analysed the 5' RACE reads with MiXCR anew, one entry per CDR3 protein. The sample has 600,000 to 800,000 distinct CDR3 sequences; approximately 22% are singletons. These data also formed part of another study, on T cells expressing NK-cell markers.

Input material: PBMCs. The receptors were sampled from a woman younger than 35 in good health.

The chain couples TRBV29-1 to TRBJ2-7; no clear D gene. The CDR3 length is 11 residues. The ends were cut back, 0 bases at V and 2 bases at J, with 2 bases in the middle. Germline V CDR1 and CDR2: SQVTM, ANQGSEA. The CDR3 nucleotides read TGCAGCGTTGAAGACACCTACGAGCAGTACTTC. Translation gives CSVEDTYEQYF.

This rearrangement joins TRBV14 to TRBJ2-1; 9 bases agree with TRBD2. Germline V gene sequence: CDR1 SGHDN, CDR2 FVKESK. V shed 0 bases and J 4 bases; nucleotides not matched to a gene: 22. The CDR3 covers 22 residues. The CDR3 DNA follows: TGTGCCAGCAGCCAAGAATCACCCGTGGTAGCGGGAGCGGTACGTGGGTACAATGAGCAGTTCTTC. This sequence encodes CASSQESPVVAGAVRGYNEQFF.

V is TRBV15 and J is TRBJ2-1; 9 nucleotides match TRBD1. Germline CDR1 LNHNV, CDR2 YYDKDF (reference sequence). The CDR3 length is 16 residues. J was trimmed by 8 bases and V by 5 bases; bases with no gene match: 13. The CDR3 nucleotides are TGTGCCACCAGCGGAATAACAGGGGGCCCTCCTCATGAGCAGTTCTTC. Its translation is CATSGITGGPPHEQFF.

The rearrangement uses TRBV18 and TRBJ2-7; 7 bases are a match to TRBD1. The germline V gene encodes CDR1 KGHSH and CDR2 LQKENI. The trim removed 6 bases at V and 0 bases at J, leaving 8 bases unmatched. The CDR3 is made up of 15 amino acids. The CDR3 bases are TGTGCCAGCTCCTATGGACAGGTCATCTCCTACGAGCAGTACTTC. It codes for CASSYGQVISYEQYF.

This clonotype was seen at least ten times. V is TRBV12-3 or TRBV12-4 and J is TRBJ2-1, with TRBD2 matching 7 bases. The ends lost 6 bases at V and 3 bases at J; junction bases unmatched: 5. The CDR3 is 14 amino acids. CDR3 nucleotides: TGTGCCAGCAGAGACGGACTAGTCTACAATGAGCAGTTCTTC. Encoded protein: CASRDGLVYNEQFF.

This clonotype was counted between two and nine times. J is TRBJ2-7 and V is TRBV7-9, with 7 bases identical to TRBD1. CDR1 is SEHNR, CDR2 FQNEAQ, per germline (reference sequence). The CDR3 has 17 amino acids. V dropped 1 base and J dropped 1; count of bases not matched to a gene: 10. CDR3 nucleotides: TGTGCCAGCAGCTTAGACCTCAACAGGGGCGGATCCTACGAGCAGTACTTC. It codes for CASSLDLNRGGSYEQYF.

The rearrangement links TRBV20-1 to TRBJ2-1; 8 bases align to TRBD2. V dropped 2 bases and J dropped 6; count of bases not matched to a gene: 9. Germline V gene data show CDR1 as DFQATT and CDR2 as SNEGSKA (reference sequence). The CDR3 consists of 15 residues. Here the CDR3 DNA reads TGCAGTGCTAGATTCCCCAGCGGGGGTAGCAATGAGCAGTTCTTC. This sequence encodes CSARFPSGGSNEQFF.

To note about this clonotype: A junction boundary mismatches the germline segment, possibly from a read error. V is TRBV7-2 and J is TRBJ2-5; D might be TRBD1 or TRBD2, each matching 5 bases. The CDR3 has 12 amino acids. The germline V gene encodes CDR1 SGHTA and CDR2 FQGNSA. The CDR3 DNA reads as TGTGCCAGCAGCCTTATCAGGGACGCGGCCAACTTC. Translation: CASSLIRDAANF. Together with reference TRBV7-2 and TRBJ2-5, the CDR3 gives the full variable domain: GAGVSQSPSNKVTEKGKDVELRCDPISGHTALYWYRQSLGQGLEFLIYFQGNSAPDKSGLPSDRFSAERTGGSVSTLTIQRTQQEDSAVYLCASSLIRDAANFGPGTRLLVL.

In nucleotides, the CDR3 is TGTGCCAGCAGCCAAGCCCTGGTGGGGACCGGGGAGCTGTTTTTT. It codes for CASSQALVGTGELFF. The chain links TRBV14 to TRBJ2-2; D is unclear. The ends were cut back, 1 base at V and 5 bases at J, with 11 bases in the middle. The CDR3 has 15 residues. Germline CDR1 reads SGHDN; CDR2 reads FVKESK.

The chain couples TRBV3-1 to TRBJ2-7, with 10 bases identical to TRBD1. The CDR3 spans 14 residues. CDR1 is LGHDT and CDR2 is YNNKEL in the germline V gene (reference sequence). V lost 3 bases to trimming and J lost 3 bases; unmatched junction nucleotides: 2. CDR3 protein: CASSHRDRGYEQYF. The CDR3 bases are TGTGCCAGCAGCCACCGGGACAGGGGCTACGAGCAGTACTTC.

This clonotype was counted between two and nine times. The chain carries TRBV7-3 and TRBJ2-1; 11 bases fit TRBD2. This CDR3 has 17 amino acids. The germline CDR1 and CDR2 sequences are SGHTA and FQGTGA. Trimming removed 4 bases from V and 5 bases from J; junction bases left unmatched: 10. CDR3 DNA: TGTGCCAGCAGCTGGGGACCGGGACTAGCGGCCCACAATGAGCAGTTCTTC. Translated, it gives CASSWGPGLAAHNEQFF.

This clonotype has only a few counts. This rearrangement joins TRBV20-1 to TRBJ1-1; the D gene is possibly TRBD1 (6 bases). V was cut by 4 bases and J by 1 base, with 16 bases left in between. Looked up from germline, CDR1 is DFQATT and CDR2 is SNEGSKA (reference sequence). CDR3 length equals 15 residues. CDR3 DNA sequence: TGCAGTGCTATCCCCACAGGGTTGGCGAACACTGAAGCTTTCTTT. It encodes CSAIPTGLANTEAFF.

This clonotype was found many times. The chain joins TRBV6-1 to TRBJ1-2, with 10 bases that match TRBD1. Germline V gene lookup returns CDR1 MNHNS and CDR2 SASEGT. The CDR3 has 14 amino acids. V lost 5 bases and J lost 3; bases outside the gene matches: 3. CDR3 sequence (DNA): TGTGCCAGCAGTCCGACAGGGGGCTACTATGGCTACACCTTC. Protein product: CASSPTGGYYGYTF.

V usage is TRBV29-1 and J usage is TRBJ1-6; the D is unclear. CDR1 is SQVTM and CDR2 is ANQGSEA in the germline V gene. The CDR3 has 14 residues. V was cut by 8 bases and J by 4 bases, with 15 bases left in between. The CDR3 is CSPNGGKYNSPLHF. The CDR3, as DNA: TGCAGCCCGAACGGAGGCAAGTATAATTCACCCCTCCACTTT.

This clonotype was counted a few times. The CDR3 sequence is CASSWKGQAAGLDTEAFF. The CDR3 bases are TGCGCCAGCAGCTGGAAGGGGCAGGCGGCCGGTCTGGACACTGAAGCTTTCTTT. This chain uses TRBV5-1 with TRBJ1-1; weak D call: TRBD1 (5 bases). Trimming took off 3 bases at V and 3 bases at J, with 24 bases between the two ends. CDR3 size: 18 residues. The V gene's germline CDR1 is SGHRS and CDR2 YFSETQ.

This clonotype occurred a few times. The chain couples TRBV10-3 to TRBJ2-5; D unclear. The CDR3 covers 12 residues. The V gene's germline CDR1 is ENHRY and CDR2 SYGVKD. The V end lost 10 bases, the J end lost 7 bases, and 16 bases lay between the germline ends. The CDR3 nucleotides read TGTGCCACCCTGGACGAAGAGCGGACCCAGTACTTC. This translates into CATLDEERTQYF.

The V gene is TRBV7-2, the J gene TRBJ2-7; the D is unclear. Germline CDR1 SGHTA, CDR2 FQGNSA. This CDR3 comprises 15 residues. V was clipped by 2 bases and J by 9 bases, with 20 bases between them. In DNA form, the CDR3 reads TGTGCCAGCAGCTTAACTTTCGGGCGGTCCAAGGCGCAGTACTTC. Translation gives CASSLTFGRSKAQYF.

The sample holds many counts of this clonotype. V and J are TRBV27 and TRBJ2-7, with D perhaps assigned TRBD1 or TRBD2 (5 bases each). The V gene lost 7 bases and the J gene lost 3 bases, with 13 bases spanning the gap. The V gene's germline CDR1 is MNHEY and CDR2 SMNVEV (reference sequence). This CDR3 spans 13 amino acids. The DNA of the CDR3 is TGTGCCAGCACTCCCGGGGCCGGCTACGAGCAGTACTTC. Translation gives CASTPGAGYEQYF.

The chain uses TRBV5-6 and TRBJ2-1; TRBD2 matches 8 bases. Unmatched junction bases numbered 6, after V lost 3 bases and J lost 4 bases. CDR1 and CDR2 (germline): SGHDT, YYEEEE. The CDR3 has 15 residues. This CDR3 reads CASSSERGTYNEQFF. CDR3 nucleotides: TGTGCCAGCAGCTCCGAGCGGGGGACTTACAATGAGCAGTTCTTC.

The chain uses TRBV7-9 and TRBJ2-1, with 8 bases lining up with TRBD1. This CDR3 is built from 16 residues. CDR1 SEHNR and CDR2 FQNEAQ come from the germline V gene (reference sequence). The ends lost 4 bases at V and 3 bases at J; junction bases unmatched: 8. CDR3 sequence reads: CASSSRVGTGYNEQFF. The CDR3 DNA reads as TGTGCCAGCAGCTCACGAGTCGGGACAGGCTACAATGAGCAGTTCTTC.

The chain joins TRBV20-1 to TRBJ2-7, with D unclear. The CDR3 runs 13 residues. CDR1 is DFQATT, CDR2 SNEGSKA, per germline (reference sequence). V was pared by 4 bases and J by 0 bases, with 10 bases between. In nucleotides, the CDR3 is TGCAGTGCTAAACAGCCCAGCTCCTACGAGCAGTACTTC. This codes for CSAKQPSSYEQYF.

This clonotype occurred a few times. The gene calls are TRBV7-2 and TRBJ2-7; 9 bases fit TRBD2. The CDR3 covers 13 residues. The trim removed 5 bases at V and 10 bases at J, leaving 9 bases unmatched. Per the germline V gene, CDR1 is SGHTA and CDR2 is FQGNSA. This chain's CDR3 is CASSQGGLAGQYF. Written as DNA, the CDR3 is TGTGCCAGCAGCCAAGGGGGGCTAGCGGGACAGTACTTC.

This clonotype was detected only a few times. The gene calls are TRBV5-5 and TRBJ2-7, with D hard to call. The CDR3 extends over 15 amino acids. V lost 2 bases and J 1 base, leaving 13 bases between the germline ends. The germline CDR1 and CDR2 sequences are SGHKS and YYEKEE (reference sequence). This CDR3 is CASSLSRRSSYEQYF. The DNA of the CDR3 is TGTGCCAGCAGCTTATCACGACGATCGTCCTACGAGCAGTACTTC. The whole variable domain, filled in from reference TRBV5-5 and TRBJ2-7, reads DAGVTQSPTHLIKTRGQQVTLRCSPISGHKSVSWYQQVLGQGPQFIFQYYEKEERGRGNFPDRFSARQFPNYSSELNVNALLLGDSALYLCASSLSRRSSYEQYFGPGTRLTVT.